This T cell receptor beta chain was identified during a study of blood T cells in healthy people across ages. Notes on the study in general: As age increased, TCR beta diversity per million T cells fell in a roughly linear fashion. Researchers deemed the diversity estimates from one million T cells underestimates.

The CDR3 sequence is 15 residues long. Germline V gene lookup returns CDR1 SGHAT and CDR2 FQNNGV. V was shortened by 5 bases and J by 7 bases, with 18 bases between the two germline ends. This clonotype was detected a few times. Its antigen is not identified. Whenever a sample was processed, at least 6 million PBMCs were isolated. Alongside a J-beta primer mix, a sample-barcoded 5' primer served in a second PCR lasting about 7 to 11 cycles. Paired-end reads containing CDR3 totaled no fewer than 3 million for each sample. TCRdb re-derived calls from the 5' RACE reads in MiXCR, one entry per CDR3 protein. The sample lists about 1.6 million distinct CDR3 sequences; 30% to 40% were seen once.

The clonotype comes from a woman in her twenties or thirties in good health. The rearrangement uses TRBV11-2 and TRBJ1-5, with a tentative D call TRBD1 (5 bases). The sequenced sample was blood. The CDR3 coding sequence is TGTGCCAGCAGCCTAGCCGGGGGGACGAGGCAGCCCCAGCATTTT. Its protein product is CASSLAGGTRQPQHF.